The entry that follows covers one T cell receptor beta chain sequence. The antigen is not known. The sample comes from a study of beta chain features in type 1 diabetes. Whole-study findings and limits: Sequencing from cDNA could over-represent high-TCR-expressing cells.

The CDR3 runs 14 residues. CDR1 is SGHKS, CDR2 YYEKEE, per germline (reference sequence). Trimming left V 0 bases short and J 5 bases short, with 11 bases between. Every bit of the isolated RNA underwent reverse transcription, so sequencing read expressed TCRB transcripts. The data were produced by immunoSEQ multiplex PCR, yet TCRdb's version contains in-frame clones alone and is incomplete. The sample carries a few hundred thousand clones, 25% to 30% recorded once. J is TRBJ2-5 and V is TRBV5-5; D might be TRBD1 (6 bases). The sequence came from a man younger than 40 in good health. Material for sequencing was central memory CD4+ T cells from blood. The CDR3 is CASSLEQGQETQYF. The CDR3 DNA follows: TGTGCCAGCAGCTTGGAACAGGGCCAGGAGACCCAGTACTTC. The complete variable domain, with remaining parts taken from reference TRBV5-5 and TRBJ2-5, reads DAGVTQSPTHLIKTRGQQVTLRCSPISGHKSVSWYQQVLGQGPQFIFQYYEKEERGRGNFPDRFSARQFPNYSSELNVNALLLGDSALYLCASSLEQGQETQYFGPGTRLLVL.